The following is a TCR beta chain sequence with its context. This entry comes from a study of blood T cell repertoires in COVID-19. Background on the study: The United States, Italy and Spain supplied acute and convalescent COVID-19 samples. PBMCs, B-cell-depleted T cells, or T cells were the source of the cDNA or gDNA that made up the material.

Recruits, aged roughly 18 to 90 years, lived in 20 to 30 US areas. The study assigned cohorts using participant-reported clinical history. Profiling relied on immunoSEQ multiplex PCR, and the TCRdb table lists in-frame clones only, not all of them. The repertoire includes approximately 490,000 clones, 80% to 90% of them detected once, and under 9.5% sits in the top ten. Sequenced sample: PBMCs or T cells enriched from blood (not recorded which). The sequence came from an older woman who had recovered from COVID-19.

The CDR3 sequence: CASTTGVNGYTF. DNA for the CDR3: TGTGCCAGCACCACAGGGGTGAATGGCTACACCTTC. The V call is TRBV2, the J call TRBJ1-2; TRBD1 matches 7 bases. This CDR3 has 12 residues. CDR1 and CDR2 from the germline V gene are SNHLY and FYNNEI. Losses at the gene ends were 7 bases for V and 6 bases for J; bases not matched to a gene: 5.